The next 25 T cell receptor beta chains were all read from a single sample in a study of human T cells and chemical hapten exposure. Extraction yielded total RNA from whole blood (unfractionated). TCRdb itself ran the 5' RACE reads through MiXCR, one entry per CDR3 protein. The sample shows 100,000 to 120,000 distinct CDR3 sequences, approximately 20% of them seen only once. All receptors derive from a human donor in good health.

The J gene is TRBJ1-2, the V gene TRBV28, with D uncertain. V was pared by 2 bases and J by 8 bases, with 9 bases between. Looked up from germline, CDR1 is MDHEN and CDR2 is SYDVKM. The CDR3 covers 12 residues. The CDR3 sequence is CASSLRREGYTF. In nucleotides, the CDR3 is TGTGCCAGCAGTTTAAGGCGGGAAGGCTACACCTTC.

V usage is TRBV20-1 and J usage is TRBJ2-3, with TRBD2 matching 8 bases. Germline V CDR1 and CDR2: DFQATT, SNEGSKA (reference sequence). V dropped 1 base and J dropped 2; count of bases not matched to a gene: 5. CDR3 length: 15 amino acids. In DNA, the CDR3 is TGCAGTGCTAGAGCCGAGCGGGGGTTCACAGATACGCAGTATTTT. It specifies CSARAERGFTDTQYF.

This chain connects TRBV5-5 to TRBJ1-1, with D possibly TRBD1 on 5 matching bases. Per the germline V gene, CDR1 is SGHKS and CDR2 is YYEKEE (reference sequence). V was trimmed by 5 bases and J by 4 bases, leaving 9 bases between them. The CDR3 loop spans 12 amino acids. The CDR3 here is CASRSGGTEAFF. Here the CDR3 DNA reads TGTGCCAGCAGGTCCGGGGGCACTGAAGCTTTCTTT.

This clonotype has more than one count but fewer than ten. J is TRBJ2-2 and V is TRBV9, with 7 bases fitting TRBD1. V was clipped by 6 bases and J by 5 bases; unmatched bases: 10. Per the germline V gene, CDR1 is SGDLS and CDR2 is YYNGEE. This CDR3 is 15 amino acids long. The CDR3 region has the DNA TGTGCCAGCACCCAAGGGGACAGAAGAACCGGGGAGCTGTTTTTT. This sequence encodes CASTQGDRRTGELFF.

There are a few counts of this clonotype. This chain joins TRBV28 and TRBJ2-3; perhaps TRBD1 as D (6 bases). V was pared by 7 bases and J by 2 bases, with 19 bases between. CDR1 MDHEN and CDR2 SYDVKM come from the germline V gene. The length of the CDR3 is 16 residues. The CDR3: CASTPRSGQFTDTQYF. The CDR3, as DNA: TGTGCCAGCACCCCTCGCTCAGGACAGTTCACAGATACGCAGTATTTT.

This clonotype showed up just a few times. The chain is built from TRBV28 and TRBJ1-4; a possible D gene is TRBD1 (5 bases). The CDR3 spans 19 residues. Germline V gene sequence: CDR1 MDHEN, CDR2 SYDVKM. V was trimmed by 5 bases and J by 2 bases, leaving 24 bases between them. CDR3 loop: CASSRRALRAGGTNEKLFF. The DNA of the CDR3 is TGTGCCAGCAGTCGCCGCGCCCTTCGCGCGGGGGGGACTAATGAAAAACTGTTTTTT.

This CDR3 is CASSDPGAEAFF. The CDR3 DNA follows: TGTGCCAGTAGCGACCCGGGGGCTGAAGCTTTCTTT. J is TRBJ1-1 and V is TRBV19; possible D gene TRBD1, 5 bases. The germline gives CDR1 LNHDA, CDR2 SQIVND (reference sequence). The CDR3 sequence is 12 residues long. Trimming removed 6 bases at V and 6 bases at J, with 11 bases between.

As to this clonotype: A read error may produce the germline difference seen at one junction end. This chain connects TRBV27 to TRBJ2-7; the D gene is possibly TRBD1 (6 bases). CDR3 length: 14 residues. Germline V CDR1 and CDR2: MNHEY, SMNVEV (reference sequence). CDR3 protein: CASSLGRGIWEQCF. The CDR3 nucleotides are TGTGCCAGCAGTTTAGGCAGGGGAATATGGGAGCAGTGCTTC.

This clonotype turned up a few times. The CDR3 protein is CAISEVAGTIQKNIQYF. DNA for the CDR3: TGTGCCATCAGTGAAGTGGCAGGGACTATCCAAAAAAACATTCAGTACTTC. J is TRBJ2-4 and V is TRBV10-3; 7 bases agree with TRBD2. The CDR3 covers 17 residues. V lost 3 bases, J lost 4 bases, and 12 bases stayed unmatched. Germline-derived CDR1 and CDR2 are ENHRY and SYGVKD.

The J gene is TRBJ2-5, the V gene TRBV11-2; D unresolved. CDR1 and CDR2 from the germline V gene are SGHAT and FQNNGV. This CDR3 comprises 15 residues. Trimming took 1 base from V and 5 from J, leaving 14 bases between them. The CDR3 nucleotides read TGTGCCAGCAGCTTAGCCGACGGCGCTATGGAGACCCAGTACTTC. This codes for CASSLADGAMETQYF.

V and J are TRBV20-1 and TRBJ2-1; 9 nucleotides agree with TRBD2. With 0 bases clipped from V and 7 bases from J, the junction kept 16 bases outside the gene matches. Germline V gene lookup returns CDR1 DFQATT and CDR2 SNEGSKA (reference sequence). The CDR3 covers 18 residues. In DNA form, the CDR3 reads TGCAGTGCTAGAGATCTTGCTAGCGGGACCCTGTCCGGGAATGAGCAGTTCTTC. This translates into CSARDLASGTLSGNEQFF.

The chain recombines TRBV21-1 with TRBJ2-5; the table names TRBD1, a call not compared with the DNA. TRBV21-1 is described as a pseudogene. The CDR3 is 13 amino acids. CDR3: CASSRGPQETQYF. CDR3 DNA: TGTGCCAGCAGTAGGGGACCCCAAGAGACCCAGTACTTC.

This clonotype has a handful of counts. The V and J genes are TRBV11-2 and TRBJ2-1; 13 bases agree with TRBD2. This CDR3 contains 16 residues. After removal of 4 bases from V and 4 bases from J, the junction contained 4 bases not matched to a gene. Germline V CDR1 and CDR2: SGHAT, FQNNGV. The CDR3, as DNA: TGTGCCAGCAGCTCGGGGACTAGCGGGGCTTACAATGAGCAGTTCTTC. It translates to CASSSGTSGAYNEQFF.

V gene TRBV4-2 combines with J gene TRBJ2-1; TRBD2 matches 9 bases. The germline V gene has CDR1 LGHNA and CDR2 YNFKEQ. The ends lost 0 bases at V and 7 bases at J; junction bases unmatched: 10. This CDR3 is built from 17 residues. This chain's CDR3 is CASSQDSAGGPKNEQFF. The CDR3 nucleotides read TGTGCCAGCAGCCAAGACAGTGCGGGAGGGCCTAAGAATGAGCAGTTCTTC.

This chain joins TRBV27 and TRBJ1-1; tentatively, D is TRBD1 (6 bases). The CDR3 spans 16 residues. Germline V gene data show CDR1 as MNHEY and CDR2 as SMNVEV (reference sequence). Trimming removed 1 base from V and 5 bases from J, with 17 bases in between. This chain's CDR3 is CASSLFGGSPSTEAFF. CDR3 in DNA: TGTGCCAGCAGTTTATTCGGGGGCTCCCCGAGTACTGAAGCTTTCTTT.

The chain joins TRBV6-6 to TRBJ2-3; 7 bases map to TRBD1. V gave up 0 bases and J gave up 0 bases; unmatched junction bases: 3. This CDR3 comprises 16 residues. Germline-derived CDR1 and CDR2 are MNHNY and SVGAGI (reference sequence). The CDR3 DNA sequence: TGTGCCAGCAGTTACTCCCAGGGGGAGAGCACAGATACGCAGTATTTT. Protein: CASSYSQGESTDTQYF.

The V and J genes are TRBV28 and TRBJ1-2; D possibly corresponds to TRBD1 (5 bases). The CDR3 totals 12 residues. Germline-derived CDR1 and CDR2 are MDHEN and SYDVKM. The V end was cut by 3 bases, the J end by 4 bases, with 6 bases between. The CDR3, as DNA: TGTGCCAGCAGTTTTCAGGGCTATGGCTACACCTTC. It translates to CASSFQGYGYTF.

The chain's CDR3 is CASSQGPRQETQYF. The DNA of the CDR3 is TGCGCCAGCAGCCAAGGTCCCAGACAAGAGACCCAGTACTTC. The rearrangement joins TRBV4-1 to TRBJ2-5; no reliable D call. V gave up 1 base and J gave up 2 bases, with 8 bases separating them. Germline V gene sequence: CDR1 MGHRA, CDR2 YSYEKL. The CDR3 has 14 amino acids.

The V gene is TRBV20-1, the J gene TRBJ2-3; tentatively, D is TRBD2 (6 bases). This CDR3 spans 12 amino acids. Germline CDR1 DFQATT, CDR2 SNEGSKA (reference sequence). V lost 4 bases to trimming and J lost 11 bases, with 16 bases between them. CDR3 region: CSATEGSLLQYF. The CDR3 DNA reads TGCAGTGCTACGGAGGGCTCCCTGTTGCAGTATTTT.

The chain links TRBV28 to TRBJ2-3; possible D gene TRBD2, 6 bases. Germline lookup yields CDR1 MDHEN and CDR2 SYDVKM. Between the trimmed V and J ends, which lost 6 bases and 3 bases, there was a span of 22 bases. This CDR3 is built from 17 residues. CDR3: CASRGIWGLGTTDTQYF. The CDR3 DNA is TGTGCCAGCAGGGGAATATGGGGCCTCGGGACTACAGATACGCAGTATTTT.

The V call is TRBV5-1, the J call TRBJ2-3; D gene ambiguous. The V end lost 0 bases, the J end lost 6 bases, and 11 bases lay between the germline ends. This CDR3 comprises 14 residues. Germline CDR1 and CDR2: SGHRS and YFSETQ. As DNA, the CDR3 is TGCGCCAGCAGCTTGGGAGGAGTGCGGGATACGCAGTATTTT. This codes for CASSLGGVRDTQYF.

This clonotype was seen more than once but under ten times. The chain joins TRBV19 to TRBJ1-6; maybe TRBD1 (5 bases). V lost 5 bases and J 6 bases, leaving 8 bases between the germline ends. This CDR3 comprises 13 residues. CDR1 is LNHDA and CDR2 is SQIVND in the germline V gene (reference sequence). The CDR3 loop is CASSSGPNSPLHF. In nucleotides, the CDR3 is TGTGCCAGTAGTTCGGGACCTAATTCACCCCTCCACTTT.

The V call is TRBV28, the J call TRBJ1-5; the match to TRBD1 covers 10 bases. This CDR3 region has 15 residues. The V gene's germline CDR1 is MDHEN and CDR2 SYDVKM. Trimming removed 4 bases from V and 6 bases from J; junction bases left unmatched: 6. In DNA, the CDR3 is TGTGCCAGCAGTTCGACAGGGGGCTCGCGTCAGCCCCAGCATTTT. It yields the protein CASSSTGGSRQPQHF. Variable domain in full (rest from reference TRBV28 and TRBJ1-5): DVKVTQSSRYLVKRTGEKVFLECVQDMDHENMFWYRQDPGLGLRLIYFSYDVKMKEKGDIPEGYSVSREKKERFSLILESASTNQTSMYLCASSSTGGSRQPQHFGDGTRLSIL.

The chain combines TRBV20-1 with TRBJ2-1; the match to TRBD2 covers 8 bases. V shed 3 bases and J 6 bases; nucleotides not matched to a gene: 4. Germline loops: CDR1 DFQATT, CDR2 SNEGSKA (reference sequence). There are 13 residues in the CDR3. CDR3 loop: CSARTSAINEQFF. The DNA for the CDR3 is TGCAGTGCTAGGACTAGCGCCATCAATGAGCAGTTCTTC.

In DNA form, the CDR3 reads TGTGCCAGCAGCCGGACAGGGTTCCCTGGAAACACCATATATTTT. Amino acid sequence: CASSRTGFPGNTIYF. J is TRBJ1-3 and V is TRBV28; TRBD1 agrees at 8 bases. This CDR3 contains 15 residues. CDR1 and CDR2 (germline): MDHEN, SYDVKM. Trimming removed 6 bases from V and 2 bases from J; junction bases left unmatched: 6.